These T cell receptor beta chains were read from a single sample in a study of Graves' ophthalmopathy and Graves' hyperthyroidism. TCRdb re-called the multiplex PCR reads through MiXCR, storing one row per CDR3 protein. This table has over 450,000 distinct CDR3 sequences, over 13% appearing once. The specimen was blood. The receptor source for this set is a woman under 40 with Graves' ophthalmopathy. Each CDR3 is given with its conserved first and last residue. The D gene is left open where the match is weak. A row's size may be missing; if present it is once, few, many or a size class.

d_call j_call clone_size v_call cdr3_aa cdr3_nt
TRBD1 TRBJ1-1 many TRBV27 CASKLGQSNTEAFF TGTGCCAGCAAGCTGGGACAGTCGAACACTGAAGCTTTCTTT
- TRBJ1-3 few TRBV12-3/TRBV12-4 CASSLIVGPPNLSGNTIYF TGTGCCAGCAGTTTGATAGTGGGGCCCCCGAATCTCTCTGGAAACACCATATATTTT
- TRBJ1-1 many TRBV20-1 CSARTSNTEAFF TGCAGTGCCCGGACATCGAACACTGAAGCTTTCTTT
- TRBJ2-2 few TRBV4-1 CASSQESQGNTGELFF TGCGCCAGCAGCCAAGAATCACAGGGGAACACCGGGGAGCTGTTTTTT
TRBD2 TRBJ2-4 many TRBV6-5 CASSYVGRGGGNIQYF TGTGCCAGCAGTTACGTGGGGCGGGGGGGCGGTAACATTCAGTACTTC
- TRBJ2-7 many TRBV2 CASSDWGLRHYEQYF TGTGCCAGCAGTGACTGGGGACTCAGGCACTACGAGCAGTACTTC
- TRBJ1-5 many TRBV2 CASEEGLRNQPQHF TGTGCCAGCGAGGAGGGACTGAGGAATCAGCCCCAGCATTTT
- TRBJ1-1 many TRBV6-1 CASSEKYGNTEAFF TGTGCCAGCAGTGAAAAGTATGGGAACACTGAAGCTTTCTTT
- TRBJ2-2 many TRBV28 CASSSRDTQWELFF TGTGCCAGCAGTTCCCGGGACACCCAATGGGAGCTGTTTTTT
- TRBJ2-7 many TRBV12-3/TRBV12-4 CASGPPGLREQYF TGTGCCAGCGGACCGCCGGGGTTACGCGAGCAGTACTTC
- TRBJ1-5 - TRBV19 CASSTRQDYQPQHF TGTGCCAGTAGTACTCGACAGGATTATCAGCCCCAGCATTTT
- TRBJ2-2 few TRBV9 CASSPRGFPGTGELFF TGTGCCAGCAGCCCGAGGGGCTTTCCGGGTACCGGGGAGCTGTTTTTT
- TRBJ1-5 many TRBV27 CASTIGPMLGTVPNQPQHF TGTGCCAGCACCATTGGCCCAATGTTGGGAACCGTGCCCAATCAGCCCCAGCATTTT
TRBD1 TRBJ2-5 many TRBV30 CAWRGQGTQYF TGTGCCTGGAGGGGACAGGGGACCCAGTACTTC
- TRBJ2-7 many TRBV19 CASGGNNYEQYF TGTGCGTCGGGGGGCAACAACTACGAGCAGTACTTC
TRBD2 TRBJ2-7 many TRBV7-2 CASSGSGAGYEQYF TGTGCCAGCAGCGGGAGCGGGGCGGGGTACGAGCAGTACTTC
- TRBJ1-6 many TRBV10-3 CAISANPGSSASPLHF TGTGCCATCAGCGCCAACCCGGGGAGTAGTGCTTCACCCCTCCACTTT
- TRBJ1-1 many TRBV20-1 CSARETEKNTEAFF TGCAGTGCTAGAGAGACAGAGAAGAACACTGAAGCTTTCTTT
- TRBJ1-2 many TRBV6-5 CASSYSPREAWRGYTF TGTGCCAGCAGTTACTCCCCCCGAGAGGCTTGGCGCGGCTACACCTTC
TRBD1 TRBJ1-2 - TRBV11-1 CASSPPTGTNYGYTF TGTGCCAGCAGCCCTCCGACAGGGACTAACTATGGCTACACCTTC
TRBD2 TRBJ2-2 many TRBV20-1 CSARGLAGGANTGELFF TGCAGTGCTAGAGGTCTAGCGGGAGGTGCGAACACCGGGGAGCTGTTTTTT
- TRBJ1-2 many TRBV20-1 CSANRMGRYYTF TGCAGTGCCAACCGGATGGGGCGATACTACACCTTC
- TRBJ1-2 - TRBV6-5 CASSYSIVEGFSGYTF TGTGCCAGCAGTTACTCGATAGTAGAAGGGTTCAGTGGCTACACCTTC
- TRBJ1-6 many TRBV6-1 CASSEGRNNSPLHF TGTGCCAGCAGTGAAGGGAGAAATAATTCACCCCTCCACTTT
- TRBJ2-7 - TRBV19 CASSFGTFGEQYF TGTGCCAGTAGTTTTGGGACCTTCGGCGAGCAGTACTTC
- TRBJ1-5 many TRBV6-5 CASSYRREGNQPQHF TGTGCCAGCAGTTATCGCAGGGAGGGCAATCAGCCCCAGCATTTT
- TRBJ2-7 many TRBV12-3/TRBV12-4 CASSLANGDEQYF TGTGCCAGCAGTTTAGCGAACGGGGACGAGCAGTACTTC
TRBD2 TRBJ2-7 many TRBV20-1 CSARGRTSLSYEQYF TGCAGTGCTAGAGGAAGGACTAGTCTCTCCTACGAGCAGTACTTC
- TRBJ1-2 many TRBV6-1 CASSEGDAGVYGYTF TGTGCCAGCAGTGAAGGGGATGCAGGGGTCTATGGCTACACCTTC
- TRBJ2-7 many TRBV30 CAWSEQALEQYF TGTGCCTGGAGTGAACAGGCCCTCGAGCAGTACTTC
- TRBJ1-2 many TRBV27 CASSLLGLDSRGRGFYGYTF TGTGCCAGCAGTTTATTGGGACTGGACAGTAGGGGTAGGGGGTTTTATGGCTACACCTTC
TRBD2 TRBJ2-5 - TRBV28 CASSSPGRHTQETQYF TGTGCCAGCAGTTCCCCCGGGAGGCACACGCAAGAGACCCAGTACTTC
- TRBJ1-2 many TRBV20-1 CSAGQPTLNYGYTF TGCAGTGCCGGACAACCCACGCTTAACTATGGCTACACCTTC
- TRBJ1-1 many TRBV7-8 CASSLAQLGRYNTEAFF TGTGCCAGCAGCTTAGCGCAATTGGGCCGTTACAACACTGAAGCTTTCTTT
- TRBJ2-2 few TRBV11-2 CASSRTVLRTGELFF TGTGCCAGCAGCCGTACGGTGCTGAGAACCGGGGAGCTGTTTTTT
- TRBJ1-5 many TRBV6-1 CASSDTANQPQHF TGTGCCAGCAGTGATACAGCTAATCAGCCCCAGCATTTT
TRBD2 TRBJ2-7 many TRBV27 CASRRSGSSYEQYF TGTGCCAGCAGACGTAGCGGGAGCTCCTACGAGCAGTACTTC
TRBD1 TRBJ1-1 - TRBV30 CAWREGAPSKAFF TGTGCCTGGAGGGAGGGGGCGCCTTCCAAAGCTTTCTTT
- TRBJ2-5 many TRBV12-3/TRBV12-4 CASSLMAGQETQYF TGTGCCAGCAGTTTAATGGCGGGACAAGAGACCCAGTACTTC
- TRBJ1-3 many TRBV6-2/TRBV6-3 CASTLSQGRNTIYF TGTGCCAGCACCTTATCGCAGGGGAGAAACACCATATATTTT
TRBD1 TRBJ2-4 - TRBV6-2/TRBV6-3 CASSYADRGWDNIQYF TGTGCCAGCAGTTACGCCGACAGGGGGTGGGATAACATTCAGTACTTC
- TRBJ2-5 - TRBV7-2 CASSLGGDLQETRYF TGTGCCAGCAGCTTAGGGGGGGACCTCCAAGAGACCCGGTACTTC
TRBD2 TRBJ2-7 - TRBV27 CASSFTPPSGRVSYEQYF TGTGCCAGCAGTTTCACCCCGCCAAGCGGGAGGGTATCCTACGAGCAGTACTTC
TRBD1 TRBJ2-5 many TRBV20-1 CSAGGGQGSLETQYF TGCAGTGCAGGGGGGGGACAGGGGAGTCTGGAGACCCAGTACTTC
- TRBJ1-5 few TRBV27 CASSYSAAAKPQHF TGTGCCAGCAGTTATTCAGCGGCCGCGAAGCCCCAGCATTTT
TRBD1 TRBJ1-1 - TRBV24-1 CATSDPGTGGHRGNTEAFF TGTGCCACCAGTGATCCCGGGACAGGGGGACATCGCGGAAACACTGAAGCTTTCTTT